This is a list of T cell receptor beta chains from one sample in a study of shared clonotypes between healthy human individuals. This table comes from immunoSEQ multiplex PCR, and its TCRdb copy is limited to in-frame clones, with some not included. The table records 450,000 to 550,000 clones, more than 65% of them present only once. Sequenced material: PBMCs. The receptors stem from a woman in her 40s in good health. Some clones in this sample may be carry-over from other donors' samples. Each CDR3 is given with its conserved first and last residue. A D gene is named only where the DNA matches it firmly.

D gene | J gene | V gene | CDR3 protein
- | TRBJ2-7 | TRBV6-5 | CASSPTGASGQYF
- | TRBJ2-3 | TRBV30 | CAWSGDSGSTDTQYF
- | TRBJ2-2 | TRBV6-5 | CASSYMWAAELFF
- | TRBJ2-5 | TRBV7-6 | CASSSEISSWGETQYF
TRBD1 | TRBJ1-1 | TRBV27 | CASSRGQGVTEAFF
TRBD1 | TRBJ1-1 | TRBV5-1 | CASSLEGGGITEAFF
TRBD1 | TRBJ1-1 | TRBV9 | CASSVVDRPVNTEAFF
- | TRBJ2-7 | TRBV7-2 | CASRPTTTPYEQYF
TRBD1 | TRBJ1-2 | TRBV6-5 | CASRKQGAHYGYTF
- | TRBJ2-2 | TRBV6-1 | CASSGESFDTGELFF
TRBD2 | TRBJ2-1 | TRBV28 | CASSLASGSRNEQFF
- | TRBJ2-7 | TRBV11-2 | CASSLSPLLVEQYF
- | TRBJ1-4 | TRBV4-3 | CASSQERRVGEKLFF
TRBD2 | TRBJ2-3 | TRBV5-4 | CASSFPSGSGTDTQYF
TRBD2 | TRBJ2-5 | TRBV19 | CASSIGGGGRSETQYF
TRBD2 | TRBJ2-1 | TRBV7-9 | CASRQAASGANEQFF
- | TRBJ2-1 | TRBV7-3 | CASSYRVGNEQFF